The next 16 T cell receptor beta chains were all read from a single sample in a study of blood T cells in healthy people across ages. Combining a sample-barcoded 5' primer with a J-beta primer mix, a second PCR ran for about 7 to 12 cycles. TCRdb passed the 5' RACE reads through MiXCR, listing each CDR3 protein once. The sample has 1.5 million to 2 million distinct CDR3 sequences; 25% to 30% are singletons. Input material: blood. The receptors shown here come from a woman younger than 45 in good health.

About this clonotype itself: Since a much larger clone is just one base distant, this may be a read error. The chain uses TRBV9 and TRBJ2-7; the D gene is possibly TRBD1 (6 bases). The CDR3 consists of 13 residues. The germline V gene encodes CDR1 SGDLS and CDR2 YYNGEE. The CDR3 here is CVSSEGHGDEQYF. The CDR3 bases are TGTGTCAGCAGCGAGGGACACGGCGACGAGCAGTACTTC.

The V and J genes are TRBV28 and TRBJ1-2; TRBD1 agrees at 9 bases. This CDR3 is 15 amino acids long. Germline CDR1 and CDR2: MDHEN and SYDVKM. Trimming cost V 8 bases and J 4 bases; bases outside gene matches: 11. The CDR3 here is CASLKSGTGIYGYTF. Written as DNA, the CDR3 is TGTGCCAGCCTAAAGTCCGGGACAGGGATCTATGGCTACACCTTC.

The V gene is TRBV12-3 or TRBV12-4, the J gene TRBJ1-4, with 8 bases matching TRBD1. The J segment lost 12 bases and the V segment lost 6 bases, leaving 12 bases of the junction unmatched. The CDR3 is made up of 14 amino acids. The CDR3 DNA reads as TGTGCCAGCAGCCTTGGGACAGGCCCGAGGGAACTGTTTTTT. It specifies CASSLGTGPRELFF.

The DNA of the CDR3 is TGTGCCAGCAGTATCGGGACAGCGAAATCTTTCTTT. It translates to CASSIGTAKSFF. The J gene is TRBJ1-1, the V gene TRBV28; 7 nucleotides align to TRBD1. The CDR3 has 12 amino acids. In germline, CDR1 is MDHEN, CDR2 SYDVKM. The junction had 9 bases not matched to a gene; V was cut back by 5 bases and J by 12 bases.

On this clonotype itself: A much larger clone sits a single nucleotide away, making a read error possible. J is TRBJ2-5 and V is TRBV6-1, with D possibly matching TRBD1 (6 bases). Trimming removed 6 bases at V and 5 bases at J, with 16 bases between. This CDR3 comprises 14 residues. CDR1 and CDR2 (germline): MNHNS, SASEGT. CDR3 sequence (DNA): TGTGCCAGCAGGGATACCTTCAGGGGTGAGACCCAGTACTTC. Translating it yields CASRDTFRGETQYF.

This clonotype was observed at least ten times. V is TRBV27 and J is TRBJ2-5, with D possibly matching TRBD2 (6 bases). The germline CDR1 and CDR2 sequences are MNHEY and SMNVEV (reference sequence). Trimming removed 5 bases at V and 5 bases at J, with 15 bases between. The CDR3 has 14 amino acids. The CDR3 bases are TGTGCCAGCAGTCCATATACCGGAGGGGAGACCCAGTACTTC. This sequence encodes CASSPYTGGETQYF.

The chain couples TRBV5-1 to TRBJ2-7, with TRBD1 identical over 8 bases. CDR1 and CDR2 (germline): SGHRS, YFSETQ. J lost 5 bases, V lost 3 bases, and 10 bases had no gene match. This CDR3 spans 15 amino acids. The CDR3 loop reads CASSYQTGAKNEQYF. The DNA for the CDR3 is TGCGCCAGCAGCTACCAGACAGGGGCTAAGAACGAGCAGTACTTC. Complete variable domain (other parts from reference TRBV5-1 and TRBJ2-7): KAGVTQTPRYLIKTRGQQVTLSCSPISGHRSVSWYQQTPGQGLQFLFEYFSETQRNKGNFPGRFSGRQFSNSRSEMNVSTLELGDSALYLCASSYQTGAKNEQYFGPGTRLTVT.

Turning to this clonotype: It may be a read error: a sequence one base away is much more abundant. This sequence joins TRBV7-9 and TRBJ2-5; unclear D gene. The CDR3 has 13 amino acids. Trimming cost V 2 bases and J 11 bases, with 15 bases left between them. Germline values: CDR1 SEHNR, CDR2 FQNEAQ (reference sequence). CDR3 DNA sequence: TGTGCCAGCAGCTTAAACCCGATCAATGAGCAGTACTTC. It is translated as CASSLNPINEQYF.

The gene calls are TRBV28 and TRBJ1-5, with 8 nucleotides matching TRBD1. Per germline, CDR1 MDHEN and CDR2 SYDVKM. This CDR3 region has 17 residues. Trimming cost V 5 bases and J 8 bases; bases outside gene matches: 17. The CDR3 DNA reads TGTGCCAGCAGTGAACAGGGGGGAGGTTTTCTGAGGAAGCCCCAGCATTTT. This translates into CASSEQGGGFLRKPQHF.

The CDR3 DNA reads TGTGCCAGCAGCCCTCAAGCAGGGGGCTTGGGCAAAAACATTCAGTACTTC. It specifies CASSPQAGGLGKNIQYF. The chain joins TRBV7-9 to TRBJ2-4; 8 nucleotides agree with TRBD1. Germline values: CDR1 SEHNR, CDR2 FQNEAQ (reference sequence). The CDR3 extends over 17 amino acids. The ends lost 5 bases at V and 3 bases at J; junction bases unmatched: 12.

This clonotype has a count of ten or more. The rearrangement uses TRBV7-2 and TRBJ2-1; a weak D match, TRBD1 (5 bases). This CDR3 contains 15 residues. CDR1 is SGHTA and CDR2 is FQGNSA in the germline V gene. The V end was cut by 4 bases, the J end by 3 bases, with 13 bases between. The chain's CDR3 is CASSSPEDNYNEQFF. In DNA, the CDR3 is TGTGCCAGCAGCTCGCCAGAGGACAACTACAATGAGCAGTTCTTC. The complete variable domain, with remaining parts taken from reference TRBV7-2 and TRBJ2-1, reads GAGVSQSPSNKVTEKGKDVELRCDPISGHTALYWYRQSLGQGLEFLIYFQGNSAPDKSGLPSDRFSAERTGGSVSTLTIQRTQQEDSAVYLCASSSPEDNYNEQFFGPGTRLTVL.

The rearrangement links TRBV7-9 to TRBJ1-3; D gene unclear. The CDR3 is 14 residues long. Germline assignment: CDR1 SEHNR and CDR2 FQNEAQ (reference sequence). V lost 5 bases and J lost 4, with 12 bases in between. The CDR3 is CASSPQKSGNTIYF. As DNA, the CDR3 is TGTGCCAGCAGCCCCCAGAAGTCCGGAAACACCATATATTTT.

This clonotype turned up a few times. V is TRBV5-1 and J is TRBJ1-6; D possibly corresponds to TRBD1 (5 bases). The CDR3 contains 12 residues. The germline V gene has CDR1 SGHRS and CDR2 YFSETQ. Trimming cost V 6 bases and J 7 bases, with 8 bases left between them. Here the CDR3 DNA reads TGCGCCAGCAAGAGGGACAATTCACCCCTCCACTTT. Encoded protein: CASKRDNSPLHF.

The V call is TRBV4-1, the J call TRBJ2-1; D may be TRBD1 or TRBD2 (5 bases each). The J call could be wrong; TRBJ2-7 is a better fit for the DNA end. CDR1 is MGHRA, CDR2 YSYEKL, per germline. The CDR3 length is 16 residues. CDR3 DNA sequence: TGCGCCAGCGTGTGGGACCGTACGAGCTCCTACAATGAGCAGTACTTC. It translates to CASVWDRTSSYNEQYF.

The chain carries TRBV7-2 and TRBJ2-1; 9 nucleotides align to TRBD2. In germline, CDR1 is SGHTA, CDR2 FQGNSA. The V gene end was trimmed by 1 base and the J gene end by 7 bases; junction bases not matched to a gene: 8. This CDR3 spans 16 amino acids. The DNA for the CDR3 is TGTGCCAGCAGCTTAGGCTCGGCGGGAGGGCCGAATGAGCAGTTCTTC. Its translation: CASSLGSAGGPNEQFF.

This clonotype came up a few times. Here the CDR3 DNA reads TGCAGCCGGCTAAGGGGGCTAGAGAGGACCTCACCCTTGCCAGATACGCAGTATTTT. Translation gives CSRLRGLERTSPLPDTQYF. The rearrangement joins TRBV20-1 to TRBJ2-3, with 7 bases identical to TRBD1. The CDR3 is made up of 19 amino acids. Germline assignment: CDR1 DFQATT and CDR2 SNEGSKA (reference sequence).